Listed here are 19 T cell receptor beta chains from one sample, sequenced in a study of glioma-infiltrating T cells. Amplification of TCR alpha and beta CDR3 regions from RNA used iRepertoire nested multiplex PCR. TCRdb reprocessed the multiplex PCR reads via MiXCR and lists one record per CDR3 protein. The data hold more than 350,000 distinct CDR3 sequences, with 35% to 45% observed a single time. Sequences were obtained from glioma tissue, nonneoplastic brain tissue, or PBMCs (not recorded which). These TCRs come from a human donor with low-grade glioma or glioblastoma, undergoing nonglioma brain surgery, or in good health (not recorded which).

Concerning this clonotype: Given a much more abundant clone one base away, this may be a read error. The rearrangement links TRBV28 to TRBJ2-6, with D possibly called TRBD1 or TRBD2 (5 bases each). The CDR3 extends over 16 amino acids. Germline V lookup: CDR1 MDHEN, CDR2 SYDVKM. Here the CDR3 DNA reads TGTGCCAGCAGTTTGAGGGGATTATCTGGGGCCAACGTCCTGATTTTC. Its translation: CASSLRGLSGANVLIF.

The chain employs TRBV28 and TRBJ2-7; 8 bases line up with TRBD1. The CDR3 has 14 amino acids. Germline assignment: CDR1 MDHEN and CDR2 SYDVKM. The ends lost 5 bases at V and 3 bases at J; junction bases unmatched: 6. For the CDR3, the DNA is TGTGCCAGCAGTCCTCCCGGGACAGGCTACGAGCAGTACTTC. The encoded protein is CASSPPGTGYEQYF.

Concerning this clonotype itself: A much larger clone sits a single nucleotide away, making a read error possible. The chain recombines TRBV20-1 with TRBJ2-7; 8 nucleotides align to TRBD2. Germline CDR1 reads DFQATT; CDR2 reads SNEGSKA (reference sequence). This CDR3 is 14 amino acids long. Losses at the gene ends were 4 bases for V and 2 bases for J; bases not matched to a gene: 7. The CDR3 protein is CSAKGTRGAYEQYF. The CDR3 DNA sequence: TGCAGTGCTAAGGGGACTAGAGGGGCCTACGAGCAGTACTTC.

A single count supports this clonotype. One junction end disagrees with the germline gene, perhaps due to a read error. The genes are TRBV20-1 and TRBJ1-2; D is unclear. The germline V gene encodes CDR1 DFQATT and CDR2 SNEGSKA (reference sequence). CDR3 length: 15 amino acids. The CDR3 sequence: CTARDLGTLNYGYTF. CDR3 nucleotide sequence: TGCACTGCTAGAGATCTCGGCACTCTTAACTATGGCTACACCTTC.

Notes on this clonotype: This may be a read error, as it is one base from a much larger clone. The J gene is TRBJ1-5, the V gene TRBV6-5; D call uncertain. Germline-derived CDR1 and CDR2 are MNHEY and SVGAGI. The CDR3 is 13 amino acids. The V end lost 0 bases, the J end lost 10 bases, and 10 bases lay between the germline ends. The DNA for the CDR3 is TGTGCCAGCAGTTACTCGCCGTGGTATCCCCAGCATTTT. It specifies CASSYSPWYPQHF.

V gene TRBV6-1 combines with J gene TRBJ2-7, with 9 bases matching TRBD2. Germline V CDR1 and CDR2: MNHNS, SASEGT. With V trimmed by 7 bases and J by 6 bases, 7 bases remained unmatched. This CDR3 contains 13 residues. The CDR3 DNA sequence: TGTGCCAGCACCTTAGCGGGAGTAGGCGAGCAGTACTTC. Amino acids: CASTLAGVGEQYF.

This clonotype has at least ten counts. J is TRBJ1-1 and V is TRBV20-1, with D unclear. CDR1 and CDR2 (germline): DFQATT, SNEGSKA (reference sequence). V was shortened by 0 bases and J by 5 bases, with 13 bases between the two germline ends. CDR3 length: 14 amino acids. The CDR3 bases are TGCAGTGCTAGAGATCCGCAGGTGAGAACTGAAGCTTTCTTT. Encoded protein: CSARDPQVRTEAFF.

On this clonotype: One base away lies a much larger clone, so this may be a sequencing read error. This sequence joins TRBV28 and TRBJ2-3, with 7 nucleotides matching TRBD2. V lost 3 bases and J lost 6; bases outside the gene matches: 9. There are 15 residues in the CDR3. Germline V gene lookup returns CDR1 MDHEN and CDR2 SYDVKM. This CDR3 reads CASSFRAGVADTQYF. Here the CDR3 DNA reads TGTGCCAGCAGTTTTCGGGCGGGAGTGGCGGATACGCAGTATTTT.

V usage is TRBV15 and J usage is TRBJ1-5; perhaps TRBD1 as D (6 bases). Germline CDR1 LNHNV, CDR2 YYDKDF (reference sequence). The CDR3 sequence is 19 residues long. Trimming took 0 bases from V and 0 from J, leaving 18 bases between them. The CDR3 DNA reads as TGTGCCACCAGCAGAGAGGGTACAGGGTTCGTACTTAGCAATCAGCCCCAGCATTTT. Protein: CATSREGTGFVLSNQPQHF. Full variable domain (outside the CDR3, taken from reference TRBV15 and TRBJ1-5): DAMVIQNPRYQVTQFGKPVTLSCSQTLNHNVMYWYQQKSSQAPKLLFHYYDKDFNNEADTPDNFQSRRPNTSFCFLDIRSPGLGDTAMYLCATSREGTGFVLSNQPQHFGDGTRLSIL.

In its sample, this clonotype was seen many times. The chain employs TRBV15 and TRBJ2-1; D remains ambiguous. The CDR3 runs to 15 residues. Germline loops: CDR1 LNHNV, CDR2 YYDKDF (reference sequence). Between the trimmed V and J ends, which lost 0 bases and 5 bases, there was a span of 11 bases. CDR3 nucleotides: TGTGCCACCAGCAGAGACTCGGGCCTCAACAATGAGCAGTTCTTC. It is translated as CATSRDSGLNNEQFF.

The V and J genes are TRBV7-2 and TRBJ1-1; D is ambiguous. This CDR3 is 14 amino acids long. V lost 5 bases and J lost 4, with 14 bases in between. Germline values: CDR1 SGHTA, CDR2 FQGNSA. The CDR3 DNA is TGTGCCAGCAGCACCTCCCTGGGTGTCACTGAAGCTTTCTTT. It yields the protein CASSTSLGVTEAFF.

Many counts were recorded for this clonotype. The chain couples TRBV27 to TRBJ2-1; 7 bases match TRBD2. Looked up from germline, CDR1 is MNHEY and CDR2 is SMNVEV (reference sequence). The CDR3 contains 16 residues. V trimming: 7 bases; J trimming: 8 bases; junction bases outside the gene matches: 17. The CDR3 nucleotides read TGTGCCAGCACCCAATCGCGGGAGATTGGCCGGGATGAGCAGTTCTTC. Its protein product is CASTQSREIGRDEQFF.

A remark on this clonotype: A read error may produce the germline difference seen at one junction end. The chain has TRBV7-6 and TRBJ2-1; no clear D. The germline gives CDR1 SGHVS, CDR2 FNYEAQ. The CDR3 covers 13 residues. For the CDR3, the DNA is TGTGCTAGCAGCTTAGAAATGGGTCTGGGGCAGTTCTTC. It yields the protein CASSLEMGLGQFF. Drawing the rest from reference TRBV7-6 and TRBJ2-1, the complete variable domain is GAGVSQSPRYKVTKRGQDVALRCDPISGHVSLYWYRQALGQGPEFLTYFNYEAQQDKSGLPNDRFSAERPEGSISTLTIQRTEQRDSAMYRCASSLEMGLGQFFGPGTRLTVL.

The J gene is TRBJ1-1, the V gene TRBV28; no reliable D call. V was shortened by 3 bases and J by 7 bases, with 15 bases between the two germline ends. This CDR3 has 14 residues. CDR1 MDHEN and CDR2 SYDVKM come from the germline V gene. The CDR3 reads CASSFPESRIEAFF. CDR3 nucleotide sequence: TGTGCCAGCAGTTTTCCGGAATCGAGAATTGAAGCTTTCTTT. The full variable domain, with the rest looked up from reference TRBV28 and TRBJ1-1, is DVKVTQSSRYLVKRTGEKVFLECVQDMDHENMFWYRQDPGLGLRLIYFSYDVKMKEKGDIPEGYSVSREKKERFSLILESASTNQTSMYLCASSFPESRIEAFFGQGTRLTVV.

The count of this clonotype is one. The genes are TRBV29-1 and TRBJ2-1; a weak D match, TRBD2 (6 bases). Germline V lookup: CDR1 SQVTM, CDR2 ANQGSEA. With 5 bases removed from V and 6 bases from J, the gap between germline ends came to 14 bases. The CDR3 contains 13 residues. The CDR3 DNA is TGCAGCGTTAGGTGGGAGGTCTTCAATGAGCAGTTCTTC. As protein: CSVRWEVFNEQFF.

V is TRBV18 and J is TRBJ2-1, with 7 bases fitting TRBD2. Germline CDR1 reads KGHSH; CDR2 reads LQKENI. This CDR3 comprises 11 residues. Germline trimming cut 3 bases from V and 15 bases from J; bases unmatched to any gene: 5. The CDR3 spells CASSPGLDPFF. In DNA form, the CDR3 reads TGTGCCAGCTCACCTGGACTAGATCCGTTCTTC.

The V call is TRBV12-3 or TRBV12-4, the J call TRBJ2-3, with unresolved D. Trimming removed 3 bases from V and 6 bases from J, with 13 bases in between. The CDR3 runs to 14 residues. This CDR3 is CASSFDGLRDTQYF. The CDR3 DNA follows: TGTGCCAGCAGTTTCGATGGCCTGCGCGATACGCAGTATTTT.

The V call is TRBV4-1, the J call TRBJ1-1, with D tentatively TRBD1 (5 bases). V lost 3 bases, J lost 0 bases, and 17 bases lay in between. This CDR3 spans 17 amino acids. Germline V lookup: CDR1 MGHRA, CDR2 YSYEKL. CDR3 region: CASSQEPGPLMNTEAFF. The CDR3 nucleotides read TGCGCCAGCAGCCAGGAGCCGGGACCGCTTATGAACACTGAAGCTTTCTTT.

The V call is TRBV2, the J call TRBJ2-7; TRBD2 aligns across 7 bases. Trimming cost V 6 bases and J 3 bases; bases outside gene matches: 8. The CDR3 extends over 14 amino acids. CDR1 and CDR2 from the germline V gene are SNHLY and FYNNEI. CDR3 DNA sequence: TGTGCCAGCAGCTTTAACGGCGGGAGCTACGAGCAGTACTTC. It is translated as CASSFNGGSYEQYF.